Many counts were recorded for the clone carrying this TCR beta chain. Its target is unknown. Noted time point: patch test 2, 6 weeks after DPC sensitization. Indicated treatment: therapeutic diphenylcyclopropenone sensitization with weekly scalp DPC. Blood sampling preceded each patch test application. CDR3 length: 15 residues. Between the trimmed V and J ends, which lost 6 bases and 1 base, there was a span of 15 bases. The V gene's germline CDR1 is MDHEN and CDR2 SYDVKM. This sample is part of a study of human T cells and chemical hapten exposure. Study outcomes and limitations: Expanded TCRs clustered into significantly more large CDR3 similarity groups than controls, the analysis revealed. Patch test score tracked positively with PT1 expanded TCR counts.

Via MiXCR, TCRdb re-called the RACE reads, giving one row per CDR3 protein. The profile covers approximately 96,000 distinct CDR3 sequences, with around 9.3% appearing a single time and 2% to 2.5% taken by the ten largest. The clonotype originates from a middle-aged woman with alopecia areata. Some clones in this sample may be carry-over from other donors' samples. The sample in question was whole blood, obtained in connection with sensitization to the hapten diphenylcyclopropenone (DPC). The chain recombines TRBV28 with TRBJ2-5, with no clear D. CDR3 bases: TGTGCCAGCAGGGATCGTCCAAGGCCCCAAGAGACCCAGTACTTC. Amino acid sequence: CASRDRPRPQETQYF.